This TCR beta chain originates from a study of shared clonotypes between healthy human individuals. The study's findings and limits: Non-shared clonotypes showed lower generation probabilities than clonotypes common to all four donors. A handful of donors showed sharing of around 5% of naive CD4 clonotypes. Generally, naive subsets (rather than memory subsets) showed larger estimated richness.

In the case of this clone: Its antigen is as yet unknown.

Genomic DNA of each subset was evenly split across several immunoSEQ plates. Assay: immunoSEQ multiplex PCR; the TCRdb copy retains only in-frame clones and omits some. The table has about 1.1 million clones, about 72% seen once. The CDR3 spans 15 residues. V was clipped by 1 base and J by 3 bases, with 12 bases between them. CDR1 and CDR2 (germline): MGHRA, YSYEKL. The rearrangement uses TRBV4-1 and TRBJ2-5; D may correspond to TRBD1 or TRBD2 (7 bases each). This receptor was identified in a man aged 18 to 29 in good health. Some clones in this sample may be carry-over from other donors' samples. The sequenced material came from memory CD4+ T cells from PBMCs. The subset was: CD45RA-negative fraction. The CDR3 sequence: CASSQASGTEETQYF. CDR3 DNA sequence: TGCGCCAGCAGCCAAGCAAGCGGGACAGAAGAGACCCAGTACTTC.